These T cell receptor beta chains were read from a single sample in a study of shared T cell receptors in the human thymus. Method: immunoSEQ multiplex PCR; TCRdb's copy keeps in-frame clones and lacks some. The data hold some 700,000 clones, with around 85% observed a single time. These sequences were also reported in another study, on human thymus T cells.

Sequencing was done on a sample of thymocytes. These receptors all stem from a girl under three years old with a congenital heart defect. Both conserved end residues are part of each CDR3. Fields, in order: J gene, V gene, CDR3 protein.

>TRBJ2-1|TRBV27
CASRNGGTSYNEQFF
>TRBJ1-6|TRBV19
CASSIHSMGQRFNSPLHF
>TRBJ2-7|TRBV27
CASSLSPGDRGTYEQYF
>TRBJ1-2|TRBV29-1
CSVVRGDSNYGYTF
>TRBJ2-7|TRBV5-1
CASSWDYRSYEQYF
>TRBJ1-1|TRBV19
CASRHHTEAFF
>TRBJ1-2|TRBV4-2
CASSQDWTGANYGYTF
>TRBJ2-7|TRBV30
CAWKKNRVDAYEQYF
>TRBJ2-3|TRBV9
CASSVGGGDADTQYF
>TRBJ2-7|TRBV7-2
CASSPTTWCEQYF
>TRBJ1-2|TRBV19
CASTWGRFYGYTF
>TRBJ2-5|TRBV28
CASSWASEWETQYF
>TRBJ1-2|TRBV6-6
CASSQGWGVYGYTF
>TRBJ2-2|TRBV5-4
CASSSEPTQTGMNTGELFF
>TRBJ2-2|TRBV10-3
CAIKGQGGIGELFF
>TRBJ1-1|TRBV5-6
CASTFWQDRANTEAFF
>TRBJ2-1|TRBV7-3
CASSLTQFERGPYNEQFF
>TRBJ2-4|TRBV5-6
CASSLSVGGGAGTKNIQYF
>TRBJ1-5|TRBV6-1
CASSVWSQPQHF
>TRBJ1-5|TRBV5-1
CASSPGSDRDSNQPQHF
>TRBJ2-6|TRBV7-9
CASSESAGANVLTF
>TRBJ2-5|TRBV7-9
CASSLFSVETQYF
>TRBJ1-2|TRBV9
CASSVNPRDPPGYTF
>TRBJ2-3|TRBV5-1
CASSRGSTDTQYF
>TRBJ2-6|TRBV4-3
CASSQLSVRGANVLTF